The 17 T cell receptor beta chains presented below share a single source sample, sequenced in a study of tumor and adjacent non-tumor tissue in lung cancer. This sample's RNA came from whole unsorted tissue. TCRbeta libraries were built with three rounds of nested PCR, modified from ARM-PCR. Via MiXCR, TCRdb re-called the multiplex PCR reads, giving one row per CDR3 protein. The sample lists over 110,000 distinct CDR3 sequences; about 71% were seen once. Sequencing input: lung tumor tissue. The receptors here all came from a man aged 55-75 years with small cell lung cancer.

This clonotype was seen a handful of times. No conserved phenylalanine or tryptophan is present at the end of the CDR3, so a read error is the likely explanation. The chain recombines TRBV11-3 with TRBJ1-1; no clear D gene. The CDR3 is 12 residues long. Germline CDR1 reads SGHNT; CDR2 reads YENEEA. The CDR3 DNA is TGTGCCAGCAGCCTAGACGGAGTCGAAGCTTTCTGT. Translation: CASSLDGVEAFC.

This clonotype was observed a handful of times. Mismatch with germline at one junction end may stem from a read error. The chain links TRBV28 to TRBJ2-7, with 9 bases matching TRBD1. The CDR3 spans 19 residues. Germline values: CDR1 MDHEN, CDR2 SYDVKM. CDR3 sequence reads: CASSSIYGGGTGRPYEQYF. The CDR3 DNA sequence: TGTGCCAGTAGTTCGATTTATGGGGGGGGGACAGGGAGGCCATACGAGCAGTACTTC.

Comments on this clonotype: One end of the junction is discordant with germline, which a read error may explain. The V gene is TRBV11-2, the J gene TRBJ2-2; D may be TRBD2 (5 bases). Germline V gene data show CDR1 as SGHAT and CDR2 as FQNNGV. CDR3 size: 16 residues. CDR3 sequence (DNA): TGTGCCAGCAGTCCAGGACTCACCTGGAACACCGGGGTGCTGTTTTTT. Its translation is CASSPGLTWNTGVLFF.

Concerning this clonotype: A much more abundant neighbour one base away suggests this may be a read error. The chain links TRBV11-2 to TRBJ1-4; D gene unclear. Between the trimmed V and J ends, which lost 2 bases and 8 bases, there was a span of 6 bases. The CDR3 loop spans 12 amino acids. Germline V gene sequence: CDR1 SGHAT, CDR2 FQNNGV. The CDR3 DNA reads as TGTGCCAGCAGCTTACGGTCAGAAAAACTGTTTTTT. Protein: CASSLRSEKLFF. The whole variable domain, filled in from reference TRBV11-2 and TRBJ1-4, reads EAGVAQSPRYKIIEKRQSVAFWCNPISGHATLYWYQQILGQGPKLLIQFQNNGVVDDSQLPKDRFSAERLKGVDSTLKIQPAKLEDSAVYLCASSLRSEKLFFGSGTQLSVL.

The rearrangement joins TRBV11-2 to TRBJ2-1; maybe TRBD2 (6 bases). Germline values: CDR1 SGHAT, CDR2 FQNNGV. The CDR3 sequence is 17 residues long. The V end lost 11 bases, the J end lost 3 bases, and 26 bases lay between the germline ends. The CDR3 sequence: CACGLRFGSSVYNEQFF. CDR3 in DNA: TGTGCCTGTGGCTTAAGGTTTGGGTCTAGCGTCTACAATGAGCAGTTCTTC.

There are many counts of this clonotype. The rearrangement links TRBV5-6 to TRBJ2-7; D may be TRBD2 (5 bases). Germline assignment: CDR1 SGHDT and CDR2 YYEEEE. CDR3 length: 13 amino acids. Trimming shortened V by 2 bases and J by 4 bases, and 10 bases separated the two germline ends. The CDR3 protein is CASSFRGAYEQYV. For the CDR3, the DNA is TGTGCCAGCAGCTTTCGGGGAGCTTACGAGCAGTACGTC.

This clonotype was seen only a few times. This sequence joins TRBV6-1 and TRBJ2-1; perhaps TRBD2 as D (5 bases). The CDR3 totals 12 residues. Trimming removed 4 bases from V and 10 bases from J, with 11 bases in between. In germline, CDR1 is MNHNS, CDR2 SASEGT. CDR3 sequence reads: CASSVNRREQFF. The CDR3 DNA is TGTGCCAGCAGTGTTAATCGGAGGGAGCAGTTCTTC.

This clonotype was seen more than once but under ten times. The gene calls are TRBV6-6 and TRBJ2-7; 9 positions match TRBD2. J lost 8 bases, V lost 8 bases, and 10 bases had no gene match. This CDR3 comprises 13 residues. The germline CDR1 and CDR2 sequences are MNHNY and SVGAGI (reference sequence). CDR3 nucleotides: TGTGCCAGCTCCCCTAGCGGGAAGACCCAGCAGTACGTC. Protein product: CASSPSGKTQQYV.

Concerning this clonotype: A junction end diverges from the germline sequence, so it may reflect a read error. The rearrangement uses TRBV20-1 and TRBJ2-1; TRBD2 agrees at 13 bases. The CDR3 is 16 amino acids. The germline V gene encodes CDR1 DFQATT and CDR2 SNEGSKA (reference sequence). CDR3 sequence: CKARTSGSRSYDEQFF. The CDR3, as DNA: TGCAAAGCTAGGACTAGCGGGAGCCGCTCCTACGATGAGCAGTTCTTC.

The genes are TRBV29-1 and TRBJ2-5; a possible D gene is TRBD2 (5 bases). Trimming shortened V by 5 bases and J by 7 bases, and 20 bases separated the two germline ends. Germline V gives CDR1 SQVTM, CDR2 ANQGSEA. CDR3 length: 14 residues. CDR3 DNA sequence: TGCAGCGTTCTGATGGGAGCGGTGTTTGGGACCCAGTACTTC. Encoded protein: CSVLMGAVFGTQYF.

As concerns this clonotype: A much more abundant neighbour one base away suggests this may be a read error. The rearrangement links TRBV20-1 to TRBJ1-2, with 10 bases aligning to TRBD1. The germline V gene encodes CDR1 DFQATT and CDR2 SNEGSKA (reference sequence). This CDR3 has 15 residues. V lost 5 bases, J lost 9 bases, and 15 bases stayed unmatched. The CDR3 here is CSAPKPRTGGYSYTF. The CDR3 DNA is TGCAGTGCTCCTAAGCCCCGGACAGGGGGGTATAGCTACACCTTC.

A note on this clonotype: An end of the junction does not agree with germline; a read error may underlie this. The chain carries TRBV5-6 and TRBJ2-1; TRBD1 matches 7 bases. CDR1 and CDR2 from the germline V gene are SGHDT and YYEEEE. There are 12 residues in the CDR3. The DNA for the CDR3 is TGTGCCAACAGAAAACAGGGGCATGAGCAATTCTTC. Translating gives CANRKQGHEQFF.

Comment on this clonotype: At one boundary the junction diverges from the germline segment, which might be a read error. V usage is TRBV12-3 or TRBV12-4 and J usage is TRBJ2-3; 12 bases line up with TRBD2. The CDR3 consists of 19 residues. The DNA for the CDR3 is TGTACCAGCAGTGAGACCAACCAGCGACTAGCGGGGGTCACAGATACGCAGTATTTT. This codes for CTSSETNQRLAGVTDTQYF.

In this sample, this clonotype turned up many times. CDR3 DNA sequence: TGTGCCAGCAGACGAGGCAGGGCGAGCTCCTACAATGAGCAGTTCTTC. Its protein is CASRRGRASSYNEQFF. This chain links TRBV6-5 with TRBJ2-1; maybe TRBD1 (5 bases). Trimming left V 6 bases short and J 0 bases short, with 15 bases between. CDR3 length: 16 amino acids. Per germline, CDR1 MNHEY and CDR2 SVGAGI.

As concerns this clonotype: Germline and junction disagree at one end, which may indicate a read error. The chain joins TRBV11-1 to TRBJ1-1; perhaps TRBD1 as D (6 bases). CDR3 length: 12 residues. Germline assignment: CDR1 SGHAT and CDR2 FQDESV (reference sequence). CDR3 nucleotides: TGTGCCTGCAGCAGGGGCGGGTCTGAAGTTTTCTTT. Its protein product is CACSRGGSEVFF.

This rearrangement joins TRBV12-3 or TRBV12-4 to TRBJ2-1; the D gene is possibly TRBD1 (5 bases). The CDR3 sequence is 11 residues long. V lost 5 bases and J 9 bases, leaving 8 bases between the germline ends. In DNA form, the CDR3 reads TGTGCCAGCAGTCTCCAGGGTGAGCAGTTCTTC. It specifies CASSLQGEQFF.

Concerning this clonotype: No conserved phenylalanine or tryptophan ends this CDR3, so it is likely a read error. The chain employs TRBV6-5 and TRBJ2-6; TRBD1 aligns across 9 bases. V gave up 6 bases and J gave up 15 bases; unmatched junction bases: 6. The CDR3 loop spans 12 amino acids. The germline gives CDR1 MNHEY, CDR2 SVGAGI. CDR3 region: CASSTGQGALTL. As DNA, the CDR3 is TGTGCCAGCAGCACGGGACAGGGTGCCCTGACTCTC.